The 14 T cell receptor beta chains below come from one sample, sequenced in a study of T cells in localized non-small cell lung cancer. Using immunoSEQ multiplex PCR, the repertoire was profiled, and TCRdb retains in-frame clones only, with some absent. The sample lists approximately 31,000 clones, roughly 92% occurring once. The specimen comprised peripheral blood, sampled before any cancer treatment. All receptors derive from a woman aged 35 to 75 with stage I lung adenocarcinoma.

V usage is TRBV18 and J usage is TRBJ2-5, with 7 bases identical to TRBD1. The CDR3 spans 15 residues. The V and J ends lost 2 bases and 5 bases, in that order; junction bases with no gene match: 8. In germline, CDR1 is KGHSH, CDR2 LQKENI. The CDR3 sequence is CASSPGSNRGETQYF. CDR3 sequence (DNA): TGTGCCAGCTCACCAGGTTCGAACAGGGGCGAGACCCAGTACTTC.

This chain connects TRBV5-1 to TRBJ1-1; D unresolved. Germline CDR1 reads SGHRS; CDR2 reads YFSETQ. V gave up 2 bases and J gave up 8 bases, with 7 bases separating them. The CDR3 covers 11 residues. The CDR3 loop reads CASSFGPEAFF. CDR3 DNA sequence: TGCGCCAGCAGCTTCGGACCCGAAGCTTTCTTT.

This chain uses TRBV4-3 with TRBJ1-1, with 8 bases aligning to TRBD1. The CDR3 runs 14 residues. CDR1 and CDR2 from the germline V gene are LGHNA and YSLEER. Unmatched junction bases numbered 5, after V lost 4 bases and J lost 4 bases. The DNA for the CDR3 is TGCGCCAGCAGCCTCACGACAGGGGCCACTGAAGCTTTCTTT. This encodes CASSLTTGATEAFF.

This sequence joins TRBV11-2 and TRBJ2-5, with 16 bases identical to TRBD2. V shed 5 bases and J 4 bases; nucleotides not matched to a gene: 7. The CDR3 sequence is 17 residues long. Germline CDR1 reads SGHAT; CDR2 reads FQNNGV. DNA for the CDR3: TGTGCCAGCAGCGCCGGGACTAGCGGGAGGGTAGGAGAGACCCAGTACTTC. This encodes CASSAGTSGRVGETQYF.

This clone was recorded once. The rearrangement joins TRBV6-6 to TRBJ1-1, with D unresolved. The V gene lost 7 bases and the J gene lost 3 bases, with 12 bases spanning the gap. CDR3 length equals 13 residues. CDR1 is MNHNY and CDR2 is SVGAGI in the germline V gene (reference sequence). This chain's CDR3 is CASTLLSDTEAFF. The CDR3 DNA reads TGTGCCAGCACCCTATTGTCGGACACTGAAGCTTTCTTT.

The J gene is TRBJ1-2, the V gene TRBV2; no reliable D call. Germline CDR1 and CDR2: SNHLY and FYNNEI. This CDR3 region has 12 residues. With 2 bases removed from V and 7 bases from J, the gap between germline ends came to 8 bases. CDR3 bases: TGTGCCAGCAGTGAAATGGCAATTGGCTACACCTTC. Translating it yields CASSEMAIGYTF.

The chain joins TRBV7-9 to TRBJ2-1; 12 positions agree with TRBD2. V trimming: 5 bases; J trimming: 7 bases; junction bases outside the gene matches: 6. Germline CDR1 and CDR2: SEHNR and FQNEAQ (reference sequence). The CDR3 runs 15 residues. The CDR3 DNA is TGTGCCAGCAGCCCGGGACTAGCGGGTCAGAATGAGCAGTTCTTC. This gives the protein CASSPGLAGQNEQFF.

V gene TRBV29-1 combines with J gene TRBJ2-3; D remains unclear. The CDR3 totals 15 residues. V was trimmed by 0 bases and J by 5 bases, leaving 15 bases between them. The germline V gene encodes CDR1 SQVTM and CDR2 ANQGSEA. CDR3: CSVEEPIPLGDTQYF. The CDR3 region has the DNA TGCAGCGTTGAAGAACCGATCCCATTGGGAGATACGCAGTATTTT.

This chain links TRBV11-3 with TRBJ2-7; D is ambiguous. V gave up 5 bases and J gave up 4 bases, with 18 bases separating them. The CDR3 length is 15 residues. CDR1 and CDR2 from the germline V gene are SGHNT and YENEEA. The CDR3 sequence is CASSTRTRASYEQYF. The DNA of the CDR3 is TGTGCCAGCAGCACACGGACCCGGGCATCTTACGAGCAGTACTTC.

The chain has TRBV14 and TRBJ2-1, with D uncertain. Germline lookup yields CDR1 SGHDN and CDR2 FVKESK. Trimming shortened V by 0 bases and J by 5 bases, and 8 bases separated the two germline ends. The CDR3 is 14 amino acids. This chain's CDR3 is CASSQEGRNNEQFF. In DNA, the CDR3 is TGTGCCAGCAGCCAAGAGGGCCGAAACAATGAGCAGTTCTTC. The entire variable domain, with the rest obtained from reference TRBV14 and TRBJ2-1, is as follows: EAGVTQFPSHSVIEKGQTVTLRCDPISGHDNLYWYRRVMGKEIKFLLHFVKESKQDESGMPNNRFLAERTGGTYSTLKVQPAELEDSGVYFCASSQEGRNNEQFFGPGTRLTVL.

CDR3 region: CASSRQGLHEQYF. The CDR3 nucleotides are TGTGCCAGTAGTCGACAGGGGCTGCACGAGCAGTACTTC. V is TRBV19 and J is TRBJ2-7; 8 positions agree with TRBD1. The trim removed 5 bases at V and 5 bases at J, leaving 5 bases unmatched. Germline assignment: CDR1 LNHDA and CDR2 SQIVND (reference sequence). The CDR3 has 13 residues.

This chain links TRBV6-1 with TRBJ1-5; D may be TRBD1 (6 bases). The CDR3 totals 15 residues. V was cut by 6 bases and J by 4 bases, with 16 bases left in between. Germline V gene sequence: CDR1 MNHNS, CDR2 SASEGT. CDR3 nucleotides: TGTGCCAGCAGCCGGACACAGGGAGTGAATCAGCCCCAGCATTTT. It yields the protein CASSRTQGVNQPQHF.

The chain uses TRBV6-5 and TRBJ2-2, with D hard to call. The CDR3 length is 14 residues. V lost 4 bases and J lost 8, with 14 bases in between. Germline V gene sequence: CDR1 MNHEY, CDR2 SVGAGI. Written as DNA, the CDR3 is TGTGCCAGCAGTTTTTCTCCGGAATCGGGGGAGCTGTTTTTT. Its translation: CASSFSPESGELFF.

The chain has TRBV7-7 and TRBJ2-3; 10 bases align to TRBD2. Trimming at V came to 0 bases and at J to 0 bases, leaving 12 bases not matched to a gene. The CDR3 runs to 20 residues. Germline V CDR1 and CDR2: SSHAT, FNYEAQ (reference sequence). In nucleotides, the CDR3 is TGTGCCAGCAGCTTAGCGCCTCTCGGTCTAGCGGGGGCCAGCACAGATACGCAGTATTTT. Translating it yields CASSLAPLGLAGASTDTQYF.